A single sample gave rise to the 17 T cell receptor beta chains below, sequenced in a study of T-cell reconstitution after alpha-beta-depleted transplantation in children. This sample's TCRbeta library carried unique molecular identifier barcodes. MiXCR was run by TCRdb on the PCR reads, yielding one entry per CDR3 protein. The table has 250,000 to 400,000 distinct CDR3 sequences, around 25% seen once. The starting material was PBMCs, mostly from graft donor cells, obtained 180 days after TCRalphabeta/CD19-depleted stem cell transplant. These receptors originate from a male patient aged 10 to 17 who had a stem cell transplant for acute lymphoblastic leukemia, so the T cells may come from the graft donor.

This chain links TRBV12-5 with TRBJ2-1, with D maybe TRBD2 (5 bases). Germline values: CDR1 LGHNT, CDR2 FRNRAP. There are 15 residues in the CDR3. V lost 0 bases and J 0 bases, leaving 6 bases between the germline ends. CDR3 sequence: CASGLVGSSYNEQFF. DNA for the CDR3: TGTGCTAGTGGTTTGGTAGGGAGCTCCTACAATGAGCAGTTCTTC.

J is TRBJ2-1 and V is TRBV5-1; 8 positions agree with TRBD1. This CDR3 spans 13 amino acids. After removal of 7 bases from V and 9 bases from J, the junction contained 9 bases not matched to a gene. The V gene's germline CDR1 is SGHRS and CDR2 YFSETQ. CDR3 nucleotide sequence: TGCGCCAGCGGGGGACGGACAGGGTTTGAGCAGTTCTTC. Translating it yields CASGGRTGFEQFF.

The gene calls are TRBV14 and TRBJ1-3, with 8 bases aligning to TRBD1. The V and J ends lost 5 bases and 4 bases, in that order; junction bases with no gene match: 10. This CDR3 region has 16 residues. Germline V gene lookup returns CDR1 SGHDN and CDR2 FVKESK. CDR3 coding DNA: TGTGCCAGCAGCTCGTGGCCTCGGACAGGGGGAAACACCATATATTTT. Protein sequence: CASSSWPRTGGNTIYF.

The V gene is TRBV2, the J gene TRBJ2-4, with TRBD1 as a possible D gene (5 bases). Germline CDR1 and CDR2: SNHLY and FYNNEI. With 7 bases removed from V and 6 bases from J, the gap between germline ends came to 7 bases. The CDR3 runs to 11 residues. The CDR3 region has the DNA TGTGCCAGCATTCAGGGAAACATTCAGTACTTC. Its protein product is CASIQGNIQYF. The complete variable domain, with remaining parts taken from reference TRBV2 and TRBJ2-4, reads EPEVTQTPSHQVTQMGQEVILRCVPISNHLYFYWYRQILGQKVEFLVSFYNNEISEKSEIFDDQFSVERPDGSNFTLKIRSTKLEDSAMYFCASIQGNIQYFGAGTRLSVL.

This clonotype has a single count. The chain couples TRBV7-9 to TRBJ2-7; 7 nucleotides match TRBD1. This CDR3 has 14 residues. J lost 3 bases, V lost 5 bases, and 7 bases had no gene match. The germline V gene has CDR1 SEHNR and CDR2 FQNEAQ (reference sequence). CDR3 in amino acids: CASSTDRRDYEQYF. As DNA, the CDR3 is TGTGCCAGCAGCACGGACAGGCGCGACTACGAGCAGTACTTC.

This clonotype came up a few times. V gene TRBV20-1 combines with J gene TRBJ2-7; 9 nucleotides match TRBD1. Germline assignment: CDR1 DFQATT and CDR2 SNEGSKA (reference sequence). The CDR3 runs 13 residues. V shed 0 bases, J shed 6 bases, and the junction held 3 bases outside the gene matches. The CDR3 sequence: CSAREQTGGEQYF. The DNA of the CDR3 is TGCAGTGCTAGAGAGCAGACAGGGGGCGAGCAGTACTTC.

V and J are TRBV6-2 or TRBV6-3 and TRBJ1-3; D gene unclear. Germline values: CDR1 MNHEY, CDR2 SVGEGT. V was cut by 2 bases and J by 4 bases, with 15 bases left in between. This CDR3 comprises 16 residues. CDR3 sequence: CASSYEAPKLGNTIYF. CDR3 nucleotide sequence: TGTGCCAGCAGTTACGAGGCCCCCAAGTTGGGAAACACCATATATTTT.

This rearrangement joins TRBV4-1 to TRBJ2-1; 7 positions match TRBD1. The germline V gene encodes CDR1 MGHRA and CDR2 YSYEKL. The V and J ends lost 3 bases and 0 bases, in that order; junction bases with no gene match: 2. The CDR3 has 15 amino acids. The CDR3 loop reads CASSQDRYSYNEQFF. Written as DNA, the CDR3 is TGCGCCAGCAGCCAGGACAGGTACTCCTACAATGAGCAGTTCTTC.

The chain employs TRBV5-1 and TRBJ2-3; 9 bases fit TRBD2. From germline, CDR1 is SGHRS and CDR2 YFSETQ. V lost 4 bases to trimming and J lost 4 bases; unmatched junction nucleotides: 4. The CDR3 is 14 amino acids. CDR3 in DNA: TGCGCCAGCAGCGCGGGGACTAGCTCAGATACGCAGTATTTT. Translating gives CASSAGTSSDTQYF.

V and J are TRBV29-1 and TRBJ2-5, with 11 bases matching TRBD2. The germline V gene has CDR1 SQVTM and CDR2 ANQGSEA. J lost 0 bases, V lost 5 bases, and 8 bases had no gene match. CDR3 size: 16 residues. The CDR3 spells CSVRGLAGGYQETQYF. CDR3 nucleotide sequence: TGCAGCGTTAGAGGCCTAGCGGGGGGTTACCAAGAGACCCAGTACTTC.

The V gene is TRBV6-5, the J gene TRBJ1-3, with 9 bases lining up with TRBD1. The V segment lost 4 bases and the J segment 3 bases; nucleotides outside the gene matches: 4. The germline CDR1 and CDR2 sequences are MNHEY and SVGAGI. This CDR3 is 15 amino acids long. Written as DNA, the CDR3 is TGTGCCAGCAGTTTCGACAGGGGGAGTGGAAACACCATATATTTT. It encodes CASSFDRGSGNTIYF.

This chain links TRBV6-5 with TRBJ2-1; 9 nucleotides align to TRBD1. Germline CDR1 reads MNHEY; CDR2 reads SVGAGI. V was clipped by 6 bases and J by 8 bases; unmatched bases: 14. The CDR3 contains 16 residues. The DNA of the CDR3 is TGTGCCAGCAGATATTTTTCCCGGGACAGGGCCCATGAGCAGTTCTTC. It is translated as CASRYFSRDRAHEQFF.

The chain combines TRBV4-1 with TRBJ2-7; TRBD2 matches at 11 bases. This CDR3 region has 16 residues. CDR1 and CDR2 from the germline V gene are MGHRA and YSYEKL. J gave up 3 bases and V 2 bases, and 6 bases lay outside the gene matches. DNA of the CDR3: TGCGCCAGCAGCCAATTTAGCGGGAGGGCTGGCTACGAGCAGTACTTC. This sequence encodes CASSQFSGRAGYEQYF.

This chain uses TRBV7-3 with TRBJ2-1; 10 bases agree with TRBD1. The CDR3 extends over 15 amino acids. Losses at the gene ends were 5 bases for V and 7 bases for J; bases not matched to a gene: 8. Germline V lookup: CDR1 SGHTA, CDR2 FQGTGA. This CDR3 is CASSLRQGARNEQFF. CDR3 nucleotide sequence: TGTGCCAGCAGCCTGCGACAGGGGGCGCGTAATGAGCAGTTCTTC.

The table lists this clonotype with a few counts. The chain joins TRBV6-5 to TRBJ2-1; unclear D gene. V gave up 2 bases and J gave up 2 bases, with 10 bases separating them. The germline V gene has CDR1 MNHEY and CDR2 SVGAGI. The CDR3 contains 15 residues. The CDR3 region has the DNA TGTGCCAGCAGTTACCCGGAAGCTGCCTACAATGAGCAGTTCTTC. Its protein product is CASSYPEAAYNEQFF.

J is TRBJ1-5 and V is TRBV10-3, with D maybe TRBD1 (5 bases). This CDR3 is 14 amino acids long. Per the germline V gene, CDR1 is ENHRY and CDR2 is SYGVKD. V was cut by 7 bases and J by 7 bases, with 17 bases left in between. The CDR3 bases are TGTGCCATCAAAGGTTGGGCAGAGGGGCAGCCCCAGCATTTT. Translation gives CAIKGWAEGQPQHF.

The CDR3 nucleotides are TGTGCCAGCAGGAATGTACTACGTACAGGGGGGGAGAACACTGAAGCTTTCTTT. It specifies CASRNVLRTGGENTEAFF. The chain joins TRBV4-2 to TRBJ1-1, with 8 bases that match TRBD1. Trimming took 6 bases from V and 1 from J; bases not matched to a gene: 16. Germline values: CDR1 LGHNA, CDR2 YNFKEQ. The CDR3 is 18 amino acids.